This T cell receptor (beta chain) was documented in a study of CD8 T cells in ankylosing spondylitis. The V and J ends lost 3 bases and 7 bases respectively, with 10 bases between them. The germline CDR1 and CDR2 sequences are DFQATT and SNEGSKA (reference sequence). This CDR3 is built from 13 residues. Turning to this clonotype: The antigen is not known.

Making use of molecular barcodes, quantitative 5'-RACE generated TCR beta libraries. TCRdb passed the 5' RACE reads through MiXCR, listing each CDR3 protein once. The table shows approximately 440,000 distinct CDR3 sequences, with 15% to 20% occurring only once. Points from the study as a whole: Relatively rare in peripheral blood, disease-linked clones were also CD8+. In the blood and synovial fluid of reactive arthritis, some motif variants had been previously reported. Characteristic of ankylosing spondylitis blood, it appeared, was a TCR beta motif comprising about 8 highly homologous variants.

The chain carries TRBV20-1 and TRBJ1-6; a possible D gene is TRBD1 (5 bases). This sequence originates from a male donor with ankylosing spondylitis. Specimen: blood, either unsorted or a sorted T cell fraction (not recorded which). The CDR3 loop is CSARTSGNSPLHF. The CDR3 DNA is TGCAGTGCTAGGACTTCAGGGAATTCACCCCTCCACTTT.